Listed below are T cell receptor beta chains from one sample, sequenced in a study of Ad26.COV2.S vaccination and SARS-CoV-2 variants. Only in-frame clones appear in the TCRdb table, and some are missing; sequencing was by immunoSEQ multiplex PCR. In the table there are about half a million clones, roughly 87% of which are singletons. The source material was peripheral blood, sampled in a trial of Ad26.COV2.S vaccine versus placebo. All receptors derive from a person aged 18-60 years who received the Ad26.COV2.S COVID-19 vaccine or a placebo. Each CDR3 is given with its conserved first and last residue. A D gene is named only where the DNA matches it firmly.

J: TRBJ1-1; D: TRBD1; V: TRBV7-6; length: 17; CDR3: CASSLQTGVTSRTEAFF
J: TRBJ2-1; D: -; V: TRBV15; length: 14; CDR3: CATSRSPFAGEQFF
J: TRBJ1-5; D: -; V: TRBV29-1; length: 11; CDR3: CSVGESWPQHF
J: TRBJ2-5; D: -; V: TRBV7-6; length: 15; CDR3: CASSLSGRGYETQYF
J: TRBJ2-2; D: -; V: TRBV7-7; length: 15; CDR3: CASSLGPQGTGELFF
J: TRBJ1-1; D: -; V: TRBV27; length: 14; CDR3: CASSLSIGNTEAFF
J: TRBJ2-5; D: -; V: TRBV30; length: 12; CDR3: CAWRGPRETQYF
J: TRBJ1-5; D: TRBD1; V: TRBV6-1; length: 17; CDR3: CASSDFGTARLNQPQHF
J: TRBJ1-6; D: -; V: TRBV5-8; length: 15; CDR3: CASSLGGPLNSPLHF
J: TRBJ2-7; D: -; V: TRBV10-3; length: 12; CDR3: CAIRDTYYEQYF
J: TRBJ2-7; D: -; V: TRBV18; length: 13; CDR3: CASSPTSSYEQYF
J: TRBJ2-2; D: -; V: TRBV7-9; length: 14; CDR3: CASSLGQGTGELFF
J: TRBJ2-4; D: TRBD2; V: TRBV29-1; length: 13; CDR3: CSVEVRAGGPTFF
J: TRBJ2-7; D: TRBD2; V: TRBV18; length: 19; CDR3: CASSPGTSGAGKVPYEQYF